A single sample is the source of the 26 T cell receptor beta chains below, sequenced in a study of blood T cell repertoires in COVID-19. Method: immunoSEQ multiplex PCR; TCRdb's copy keeps in-frame clones and lacks some. The sample lists almost 400,000 clones, roughly 91% occurring once. Sequenced material: PBMCs or T cells enriched from blood (not recorded which). The receptors stem from a woman in her 30s who had recovered from COVID-19.

The chain has TRBV30 and TRBJ1-3, with D perhaps TRBD1 (5 bases). The CDR3 length is 12 residues. Per germline, CDR1 GTSNPN and CDR2 SVGIG (reference sequence). Trimming cost V 8 bases and J 1 base, with 9 bases left between them. In nucleotides, the CDR3 is TGTGCCCGGGGCAGATCTGGAAACACCATATATTTT. Translating it yields CARGRSGNTIYF.

For the CDR3, the DNA is TGTGCCAGCAGCTTAGCGCCGGACATCCGATATCAGCCCCAGCATTTT. Protein sequence: CASSLAPDIRYQPQHF. The chain couples TRBV7-2 to TRBJ1-5; D is perhaps TRBD1 (5 bases). Germline values: CDR1 SGHTA, CDR2 FQGNSA. This CDR3 has 16 amino acids. The V gene lost 0 bases and the J gene lost 5 bases, with 14 bases spanning the gap. Together with reference TRBV7-2 and TRBJ1-5, the CDR3 gives the full variable domain: GAGVSQSPSNKVTEKGKDVELRCDPISGHTALYWYRQSLGQGLEFLIYFQGNSAPDKSGLPSDRFSAERTGGSVSTLTIQRTQQEDSAVYLCASSLAPDIRYQPQHFGDGTRLSIL.

The rearrangement joins TRBV5-1 to TRBJ2-1; 7 nucleotides agree with TRBD1. Germline V gene sequence: CDR1 SGHRS, CDR2 YFSETQ. The CDR3 covers 15 residues. With 0 bases clipped from V and 4 bases from J, the junction kept 4 bases outside the gene matches. The CDR3 nucleotides are TGCGCCAGCAGCTTGGGGGGACAGAGTTACAATGAGCAGTTCTTC. Its protein product is CASSLGGQSYNEQFF.

The chain joins TRBV7-9 to TRBJ1-1; D gene uncertain. The CDR3 length is 14 residues. The germline CDR1 and CDR2 sequences are SEHNR and FQNEAQ (reference sequence). Trimming shortened V by 5 bases and J by 2 bases, and 12 bases separated the two germline ends. This CDR3 is CASSPSADNTEAFF. The CDR3 coding sequence is TGTGCCAGCAGCCCCAGCGCGGATAACACTGAAGCTTTCTTT.

V and J are TRBV6-5 and TRBJ1-1, with 7 bases fitting TRBD1. This CDR3 region has 13 residues. The germline gives CDR1 MNHEY, CDR2 SVGAGI. J lost 0 bases, V lost 8 bases, and 3 bases had no gene match. The CDR3 sequence is CASLGQMNTEAFF. The CDR3 nucleotides read TGTGCCAGCCTGGGACAGATGAACACTGAAGCTTTCTTT.

The chain combines TRBV5-4 with TRBJ2-7, with 10 bases identical to TRBD1. The CDR3 has 16 residues. The germline V gene encodes CDR1 SGHNT and CDR2 YYREEE (reference sequence). J was trimmed by 2 bases and V by 5 bases; bases with no gene match: 10. CDR3 in DNA: TGTGCCAGCAGATCAATGGGACAGGGGCGCCCCTACGAGCAGTACTTC. Protein sequence: CASRSMGQGRPYEQYF.

The chain is built from TRBV6-1 and TRBJ2-2; no firm D call. The CDR3 runs 14 residues. Trimming cost V 3 bases and J 1 base, with 6 bases left between them. CDR1 MNHNS and CDR2 SASEGT come from the germline V gene. Here the CDR3 DNA reads TGTGCCAGCAGTGAGCTACGGAACACCGGGGAGCTGTTTTTT. It specifies CASSELRNTGELFF.

V usage is TRBV9 and J usage is TRBJ1-6; TRBD1 aligns across 7 bases. J gave up 7 bases and V 0 bases, and 4 bases lay outside the gene matches. Per germline, CDR1 SGDLS and CDR2 YYNGEE. CDR3 length equals 15 residues. The CDR3 spells CASSVAGTVNSPLHF. CDR3 in DNA: TGTGCCAGCAGCGTAGCCGGGACAGTGAATTCACCCCTCCACTTT. Full variable domain (remainder filled in from reference TRBV9 and TRBJ1-6): DSGVTQTPKHLITATGQRVTLRCSPRSGDLSVYWYQQSLDQGLQFLIQYYNGEERAKGNILERFSAQQFPDLHSELNLSSLELGDSALYFCASSVAGTVNSPLHFGNGTRLTVT.

V usage is TRBV7-3 and J usage is TRBJ1-1; weak D call: TRBD1 (6 bases). This CDR3 contains 13 residues. Germline assignment: CDR1 SGHTA and CDR2 FQGTGA. V dropped 5 bases and J dropped 1 base, with 8 bases sitting between them. CDR3 nucleotide sequence: TGTGCCAGCAGCCGACAGGCGAACACTGAAGCTTTCTTT. This codes for CASSRQANTEAFF.

V usage is TRBV20-1 and J usage is TRBJ2-3; 9 nucleotides align to TRBD2. Germline V CDR1 and CDR2: DFQATT, SNEGSKA (reference sequence). This CDR3 has 15 residues. V lost 3 bases and J lost 5; bases outside the gene matches: 9. CDR3 sequence: CSASSLAGGQDTQYF. The CDR3 DNA reads TGCAGTGCTAGTTCTCTGGCGGGAGGGCAAGATACGCAGTATTTT.

This chain joins TRBV7-9 and TRBJ2-6, with D perhaps matching TRBD1 (6 bases). The germline V gene has CDR1 SEHNR and CDR2 FQNEAQ (reference sequence). Trimming removed 5 bases at V and 2 bases at J, with 10 bases between. The CDR3 loop spans 15 amino acids. The chain's CDR3 is CASSPQGTGANVLTF. The CDR3 DNA sequence: TGTGCCAGCAGCCCACAGGGTACTGGGGCCAACGTCCTGACTTTC. The full variable domain, in which reference TRBV7-9 and TRBJ2-6 provide the parts outside the CDR3, is DTGVSQNPRHKITKRGQNVTFRCDPISEHNRLYWYRQTLGQGPEFLTYFQNEAQLEKSRLLSDRFSAERPKGSFSTLEIQRTEQGDSAMYLCASSPQGTGANVLTFGAGSRLTVL.

The chain carries TRBV2 and TRBJ2-5; 7 bases match TRBD1. The germline CDR1 and CDR2 sequences are SNHLY and FYNNEI. J was trimmed by 2 bases and V by 5 bases; bases with no gene match: 5. The CDR3 has 14 residues. CDR3 sequence reads: CASSYLTGQETQYF. CDR3 bases: TGTGCCAGCAGTTACCTGACAGGGCAAGAGACCCAGTACTTC.

This clone turned up a few times. The V call is TRBV27, the J call TRBJ2-3, with TRBD1 matching 7 bases. The CDR3 extends over 16 amino acids. V lost 2 bases, J lost 0 bases, and 5 bases stayed unmatched. Germline CDR1 and CDR2: MNHEY and SMNVEV (reference sequence). In nucleotides, the CDR3 is TGTGCCAGCAGTTTAATAGGGGGCTTTAGCACAGATACGCAGTATTTT. Its protein product is CASSLIGGFSTDTQYF.

The rearrangement joins TRBV9 to TRBJ2-3; 7 bases match TRBD1. After removal of 3 bases from V and 0 bases from J, the junction contained 4 bases not matched to a gene. This CDR3 has 15 amino acids. Germline V gene sequence: CDR1 SGDLS, CDR2 YYNGEE. The CDR3 DNA sequence: TGTGCCAGCAGCGGTCGGACAGGTAGCACAGATACGCAGTATTTT. This codes for CASSGRTGSTDTQYF.

This clone was observed a single time. The chain combines TRBV7-2 with TRBJ2-7; 12 bases match TRBD1. Per germline, CDR1 SGHTA and CDR2 FQGNSA. The CDR3 sequence is 15 residues long. With V trimmed by 1 base and J by 6 bases, 4 bases remained unmatched. CDR3 in amino acids: CASSLGGQGAAEQYF. In DNA form, the CDR3 reads TGTGCCAGCAGCTTAGGGGGACAGGGGGCGGCCGAGCAGTACTTC. Drawing the rest from reference TRBV7-2 and TRBJ2-7, the complete variable domain is GAGVSQSPSNKVTEKGKDVELRCDPISGHTALYWYRQSLGQGLEFLIYFQGNSAPDKSGLPSDRFSAERTGGSVSTLTIQRTQQEDSAVYLCASSLGGQGAAEQYFGPGTRLTVT.

This clone was found once. The chain links TRBV3-1 (or the pseudogene TRBV3-2) to TRBJ1-2; perhaps TRBD1 as D (5 bases). This CDR3 is 14 amino acids long. The V end lost 0 bases, the J end lost 4 bases, and 9 bases lay between the germline ends. Germline CDR1 and CDR2: LGHDT and YNNKEL (reference sequence). The CDR3 loop reads CASSQDLGPYGYTF. The CDR3 DNA follows: TGTGCCAGCAGCCAAGATTTGGGGCCCTATGGCTACACCTTC.

The chain joins TRBV6-5 to TRBJ2-7; 8 positions match TRBD2. V lost 7 bases and J lost 2; bases outside the gene matches: 10. The CDR3 runs to 15 residues. From germline, CDR1 is MNHEY and CDR2 SVGAGI. The CDR3 is CASILPGLEAYEQYF. The CDR3, as DNA: TGTGCCAGCATCCTCCCGGGACTAGAGGCCTACGAGCAGTACTTC.

This rearrangement joins TRBV28 to TRBJ2-7, with a tentative D call TRBD1 (6 bases). The V gene's germline CDR1 is MDHEN and CDR2 SYDVKM. The V gene lost 4 bases and the J gene lost 6 bases, with 13 bases spanning the gap. The CDR3 spans 13 residues. CDR3 DNA: TGTGCCAGCAGTTCGGACAGTTGGCGCGAGCAGTACTTC. Residues: CASSSDSWREQYF.

This chain uses TRBV28 with TRBJ2-7, with 7 bases aligning to TRBD2. CDR3 length: 14 amino acids. The ends lost 3 bases at V and 0 bases at J; junction bases unmatched: 2. Germline assignment: CDR1 MDHEN and CDR2 SYDVKM. CDR3: CASSLSGDSYEQYF. CDR3 DNA sequence: TGTGCCAGCAGTTTGAGCGGGGACTCCTACGAGCAGTACTTC.

The chain is built from TRBV7-2 and TRBJ1-1; TRBD1 matches 9 bases. Germline V gives CDR1 SGHTA, CDR2 FQGNSA. The CDR3 spans 14 residues. V shed 8 bases, J shed 6 bases, and the junction held 10 bases outside the gene matches. In DNA form, the CDR3 reads TGTGCCAGCGGCGACACAGGGGGCTGGGCTGAAGCTTTCTTT. This translates into CASGDTGGWAEAFF.

This rearrangement joins TRBV3-1 (or the pseudogene TRBV3-2) to TRBJ2-4; tentatively, D is TRBD2 (7 bases). This CDR3 region has 17 residues. Germline V lookup: CDR1 LGHDT, CDR2 YNNKEL (reference sequence). The V end was cut by 1 base, the J end by 7 bases, with 20 bases between. CDR3 nucleotides: TGTGCCAGCAGCCAAGGTGGGGGGGCCTTAGCGAGGAACATTCAGTACTTC. Translating it yields CASSQGGGALARNIQYF.

V is TRBV19 and J is TRBJ1-4; the match to TRBD1 covers 8 bases. Trimming removed 6 bases from V and 8 bases from J; junction bases left unmatched: 8. The CDR3 extends over 14 amino acids. Germline CDR1 and CDR2: LNHDA and SQIVND (reference sequence). The CDR3 nucleotides read TGTGCCAGTAGACTACAGGGGGATCGGGAAAAACTGTTTTTT. Translated: CASRLQGDREKLFF.

This clone has a handful of counts. One junction end disagrees with the germline gene, perhaps due to a read error. This chain uses TRBV6-1 with TRBJ2-3; D unclear. The germline gives CDR1 MNHNS, CDR2 SASEGT. The CDR3 spans 15 residues. Here the CDR3 DNA reads TGTGCCAGCAGTGAAGGCGTCGTGGGCACCGATACGCAGTATTTT. Amino acids: CASSEGVVGTDTQYF.

Concerning this clone: One end of the junction fails to match germline, which may point to a read error. The rearrangement joins TRBV3-1 (or the pseudogene TRBV3-2) to TRBJ1-1; the D is unclear. The CDR3 extends over 12 amino acids. Per germline, CDR1 LGHDT and CDR2 YNNKEL (reference sequence). CDR3 loop: CASSQALTEAFF. The DNA for the CDR3 is TGTGCCAGCAGTCAAGCCCTCACTGAAGCTTTCTTT.

The V call is TRBV5-1, the J call TRBJ2-6; D is unclear. This CDR3 has 16 residues. The V and J ends lost 0 bases and 2 bases respectively, with 9 bases between them. Per the germline V gene, CDR1 is SGHRS and CDR2 is YFSETQ. The chain's CDR3 is CASSLDPVPGANVLTF. The CDR3 coding sequence is TGCGCCAGCAGCTTGGATCCGGTCCCTGGGGCCAACGTCCTGACTTTC.

This clone showed up just once. The chain is built from TRBV6-5 and TRBJ1-6, with D possibly TRBD1 on 6 matching bases. This CDR3 spans 16 amino acids. In germline, CDR1 is MNHEY, CDR2 SVGAGI. The ends were cut back, 0 bases at V and 8 bases at J, with 14 bases in the middle. The CDR3 protein is CASSYSYRDGYSPLHF. DNA of the CDR3: TGTGCCAGCAGTTACTCGTACAGGGACGGATATTCACCCCTCCACTTT.